One TCR beta chain is described in this entry. Antigen: not known. Sequenced by immunoSEQ multiplex PCR; TCRdb stores in-frame clones only, minus some. The sample has tens of thousands of clones; 88% are singletons. The germline gives CDR1 MNHEY, CDR2 SMNVEV (reference sequence). CDR3 length equals 13 residues. Trimming removed 5 bases at V and 7 bases at J, with 14 bases between. Baseline, cycle 4 day 1, and cycle 7 day 1 were the blood sampling points. The data stem from a study of OX40 agonist ivuxolimab in advanced cancers. Study background: Dose-escalation patients were diagnosed with hepatocellular carcinoma, melanoma, renal cell cancer or head and neck cancer. Study results and caveats: Some nonresponders additionally presented with little normalized T-cell clonal expansion.

The specimen comprised CD4+ or CD8+ T cells sorted from blood, sampled in a trial of the OX40 agonist ivuxolimab. The receptor was isolated from an adult with an advanced solid tumor such as melanoma, head and neck, liver or kidney cancer. The chain is built from TRBV27 and TRBJ1-1; D possibly corresponds to TRBD1 (5 bases). The CDR3: CASSRERQLEAFF. The DNA for the CDR3 is TGTGCCAGCAGTCGCGAACGACAGCTTGAAGCTTTCTTT.